These 3 T cell receptor beta chains share one sample of origin, sequenced in a study of cytomegalovirus exposure and HLA in healthy donors. 60 Vbeta and 13 Jbeta primers were used in PCR. Clones were read by immunoSEQ multiplex PCR, and TCRdb kept only the in-frame ones, dropping some. The sample totals some 130,000 clones; its top ten clones hold over 1.5%. Input material: PBMCs. Receptor source: a man aged 18 to 29 in good health and CMV-seronegative.

The chain employs TRBV9 and TRBJ2-2; 8 nucleotides agree with TRBD1. The V gene end was trimmed by 4 bases and the J gene end by 4 bases; junction bases not matched to a gene: 12. Germline V gene data show CDR1 as SGDLS and CDR2 as YYNGEE. The CDR3 runs 17 residues. CDR3 nucleotide sequence: TGTGCCAGCAGCCTAAGGGCAGGGGGCCCGAGCACCGGGGAGCTGTTTTTT. This translates into CASSLRAGGPSTGELFF.

This chain connects TRBV19 to TRBJ2-5, with 11 bases fitting TRBD2. The CDR3 length is 16 residues. Per germline, CDR1 LNHDA and CDR2 SQIVND (reference sequence). V was clipped by 4 bases and J by 4 bases; unmatched bases: 8. The CDR3, as DNA: TGTGCCAGTAGTAGCAAGAACGGACTAGCGGGAGAGACCCAGTACTTC. As protein: CASSSKNGLAGETQYF.

The rearrangement joins TRBV5-1 to TRBJ1-4; 7 bases align to TRBD1. With 4 bases clipped from V and 0 bases from J, the junction kept 12 bases outside the gene matches. Germline CDR1 SGHRS, CDR2 YFSETQ. This CDR3 is built from 18 residues. The CDR3 loop is CASSPSPGQAATNEKLFF. The CDR3 DNA is TGCGCCAGCAGCCCGAGCCCCGGACAGGCCGCAACTAATGAAAAACTGTTTTTT.